This passage covers 27 T cell receptor beta chains from one sample sequenced in a study of regulatory T cells in long-lasting Graves disease. According to the study, TCR beta libraries were built with iRepertoire HTBI primers and CDR3-region Arm-PCR. TCRdb recomputed calls from the multiplex PCR reads with MiXCR, one row per CDR3 protein. The table lists around 460,000 distinct CDR3 sequences, 20% to 25% of them singletons, with about 6.6% in the top ten. The sample's time point: persistent/refractory GD, antithyroid drugs over 5 years with positive TRAb. Construction of the TCR library relied on RNA isolated from PBMCs. The input for sequencing was peripheral blood mononuclear cells (PBMCs), taken when the disease was refractory, from a patient treated with antithyroid drugs. These receptors were obtained from a female donor with Graves disease.

The chain recombines TRBV5-1 with TRBJ2-7, with D perhaps matching TRBD1 or TRBD2 (5 bases each). The CDR3 loop spans 16 amino acids. Looked up from germline, CDR1 is SGHRS and CDR2 is YFSETQ. V was clipped by 4 bases and J by 4 bases, with 21 bases between them. The DNA of the CDR3 is TGCGCCAGCAGCATCGGGTCCGCAACTTGGGGGTACGAGCAGTACTTC. Its translation: CASSIGSATWGYEQYF.

This clonotype came up a few times. This sequence joins TRBV15 and TRBJ2-1, with D hard to call. The length of the CDR3 is 14 residues. V lost 5 bases, J lost 5 bases, and 13 bases lay in between. Germline V gives CDR1 LNHNV, CDR2 YYDKDF (reference sequence). This CDR3 is CATSVWTADNEQFF. The DNA for the CDR3 is TGTGCCACCAGCGTTTGGACGGCCGACAATGAGCAGTTCTTC.

The gene calls are TRBV6-5 and TRBJ1-5; no definite D call. Trimming removed 0 bases from V and 1 base from J, with 7 bases in between. Germline-derived CDR1 and CDR2 are MNHEY and SVGAGI. The CDR3 totals 15 residues. DNA of the CDR3: TGTGCCAGCAGTTACTCTTACAGCAGCAATCAGCCCCAGCATTTT. This encodes CASSYSYSSNQPQHF.

V is TRBV4-3 and J is TRBJ2-7; no firm D call. V lost 0 bases, J lost 6 bases, and 6 bases lay in between. Germline assignment: CDR1 LGHNA and CDR2 YSLEER. This CDR3 is 12 amino acids long. In nucleotides, the CDR3 is TGCGCCAGCAGCCAAGATACAGCCGAGCAGTACTTC. It specifies CASSQDTAEQYF.

The chain is built from TRBV29-1 and TRBJ2-7; D is undetermined. Germline V CDR1 and CDR2: SQVTM, ANQGSEA. This CDR3 spans 13 amino acids. The V end lost 6 bases, the J end lost 0 bases, and 12 bases lay between the germline ends. DNA for the CDR3: TGCAGCGTCGCTTCGTCTAGCTCCTACGAGCAGTACTTC. It codes for CSVASSSSYEQYF.

The sample holds a few counts of this clonotype. DNA for the CDR3: TGTGCCAGCAGTTACTCGACAGCTTTTGGCGAGACCCAGTACTTC. It yields the protein CASSYSTAFGETQYF. This rearrangement joins TRBV6-2 or TRBV6-3 to TRBJ2-5, with a weak D call TRBD1 (5 bases). Trimming removed 0 bases at V and 5 bases at J, with 13 bases between. This CDR3 is built from 15 residues. Germline V lookup: CDR1 MNHEY, CDR2 SVGEGT.

The chain employs TRBV20-1 and TRBJ2-7; 10 bases align to TRBD1. Per the germline V gene, CDR1 is DFQATT and CDR2 is SNEGSKA (reference sequence). This CDR3 has 13 amino acids. V lost 3 bases and J lost 6; bases outside the gene matches: 5. The CDR3, as DNA: TGCAGTGCTAGTCGGGACAGGGGAGGCGAGCAGTACTTC. It translates to CSASRDRGGEQYF.

This clonotype was counted between two and nine times. The chain joins TRBV7-9 to TRBJ2-5; 8 bases line up with TRBD2. The CDR3 is made up of 18 amino acids. Germline CDR1 is SEHNR and CDR2 is FQNEAQ (reference sequence). V dropped 0 bases and J dropped 3; count of bases not matched to a gene: 12. The CDR3 spells CASSLAGFSGKPKETQYF. The CDR3 nucleotides read TGTGCCAGCAGCTTAGCGGGGTTTAGCGGGAAACCTAAAGAGACCCAGTACTTC.

The V and J genes are TRBV4-3 and TRBJ1-1; the D is unclear. CDR3 size: 15 residues. V was cut by 0 bases and J by 1 base, with 9 bases left in between. The germline V gene has CDR1 LGHNA and CDR2 YSLEER. As DNA, the CDR3 is TGCGCCAGCAGCCAAGATCAGGCGGGGAACACTGAAGCTTTCTTT. Protein sequence: CASSQDQAGNTEAFF.

This clonotype was seen at least ten times. The rearrangement uses TRBV2 and TRBJ1-2; 9 bases fit TRBD1. This CDR3 comprises 14 residues. Germline CDR1 and CDR2: SNHLY and FYNNEI. Trimming cost V 5 bases and J 4 bases; bases outside gene matches: 5. As DNA, the CDR3 is TGTGCCAGCAGTCGGGACAGGGCGGCCTATGGCTACACCTTC. It yields the protein CASSRDRAAYGYTF.

CDR3 nucleotides: TGCAGTGCTAGGGAGACCTTGGGGGGGAACAATGAGCAGTTCTTC. It yields the protein CSARETLGGNNEQFF. J is TRBJ2-1 and V is TRBV20-1; TRBD2 agrees at 7 bases. The V segment lost 3 bases and the J segment 5 bases; nucleotides outside the gene matches: 10. Per the germline V gene, CDR1 is DFQATT and CDR2 is SNEGSKA (reference sequence). This CDR3 is 15 amino acids long.

This clonotype was counted between two and nine times. Since a much larger clone is just one base distant, this may be a read error. V gene TRBV6-1 combines with J gene TRBJ2-5, with D tentatively TRBD1 (6 bases). Trimming removed 6 bases from V and 6 bases from J, with 20 bases in between. This CDR3 spans 15 amino acids. Germline values: CDR1 MNHNS, CDR2 SASEGT. The CDR3 nucleotides read TGTGCCAGCAGAGTACCTGGGACATGGACCAAGACCCAGTACTTC. Its protein is CASRVPGTWTKTQYF.

This clonotype was picked up a small number of times. The rearrangement joins TRBV7-2 to TRBJ1-5; D gene unclear. Between the trimmed V and J ends, which lost 0 bases and 5 bases, there was a span of 2 bases. Germline assignment: CDR1 SGHTA and CDR2 FQGNSA. This CDR3 contains 12 residues. In nucleotides, the CDR3 is TGTGCCAGCAGCTTAGCGTATCAGCCCCAGCATTTT. This gives the protein CASSLAYQPQHF.

This clonotype was seen just once. This rearrangement joins TRBV30 to TRBJ1-4; the D is unclear. Germline CDR1 is GTSNPN and CDR2 is SVGIG (reference sequence). V was pared by 2 bases and J by 0 bases, with 16 bases between. There are 17 residues in the CDR3. As DNA, the CDR3 is TGTGCCTGGAGTAACGTACAAGAATTCTCAACTAATGAAAAACTGTTTTTT. Translation gives CAWSNVQEFSTNEKLFF.

This clonotype occurred a few times. This chain links TRBV7-9 with TRBJ1-1; D gene unclear. Per the germline V gene, CDR1 is SEHNR and CDR2 is FQNEAQ (reference sequence). V lost 5 bases to trimming and J lost 1 base, with 5 bases between them. CDR3 length: 12 amino acids. The CDR3 DNA reads TGTGCCAGCAGCCCCGAGAACACTGAAGCTTTCTTT. As protein: CASSPENTEAFF. The whole variable domain, filled in from reference TRBV7-9 and TRBJ1-1, reads DTGVSQNPRHKITKRGQNVTFRCDPISEHNRLYWYRQTLGQGPEFLTYFQNEAQLEKSRLLSDRFSAERPKGSFSTLEIQRTEQGDSAMYLCASSPENTEAFFGQGTRLTVV.

The DNA of the CDR3 is TGTGCCTGGAGTGGGGCATATTATGGCTACACCTTC. Residues: CAWSGAYYGYTF. The chain has TRBV30 and TRBJ1-2; D remains ambiguous. Looked up from germline, CDR1 is GTSNPN and CDR2 is SVGIG (reference sequence). V shed 1 base and J shed 5 bases, with 8 bases lying between them. This CDR3 contains 12 residues.

The V call is TRBV30, the J call TRBJ1-1, with TRBD1 as a possible D gene (5 bases). CDR1 and CDR2 (germline): GTSNPN, SVGIG (reference sequence). The CDR3 contains 14 residues. V shed 5 bases and J shed 4 bases, with 17 bases lying between them. In DNA form, the CDR3 reads TGTGCCTGGGTACCTGGATTCGGGACCACTGAAGCTTTCTTT. Translating it yields CAWVPGFGTTEAFF.

This clonotype was seen ten or more times. The CDR3 region has the DNA TGTGCCAGCAGCCCATTAGCGGGGGGGCGAGAGACCCAGTACTTC. Its protein is CASSPLAGGRETQYF. The chain combines TRBV12-3 or TRBV12-4 with TRBJ2-5; the match to TRBD2 covers 11 bases. The trim removed 6 bases at V and 4 bases at J, leaving 7 bases unmatched. The CDR3 has 15 amino acids.

In this sample, this clonotype turned up a few times. The chain carries TRBV6-2 or TRBV6-3 and TRBJ2-5; D might be TRBD2 (7 bases). The end of the DNA fits TRBJ2-1 better, so the J call may be wrong. The CDR3 consists of 15 residues. Germline CDR1 is MNHEY and CDR2 is SVGEGT. The CDR3 protein is CASSYGGGPYNEQFF. CDR3 nucleotides: TGTGCCAGCAGTTACGGGGGGGGCCCTTACAATGAGCAGTTCTTC.

The chain has TRBV7-2 and TRBJ2-5; perhaps TRBD2 as D (6 bases). From germline, CDR1 is SGHTA and CDR2 FQGNSA. The CDR3 loop spans 15 amino acids. Between the trimmed V and J ends, which lost 1 base and 0 bases, there was a span of 9 bases. The CDR3 DNA sequence: TGTGCCAGCAGCTTAGGCCTAGCGCACCAAGAGACCCAGTACTTC. This gives the protein CASSLGLAHQETQYF.

The rearrangement joins TRBV30 to TRBJ1-5; D ambiguous. This CDR3 region has 14 residues. V was trimmed by 2 bases and J by 0 bases, leaving 8 bases between them. Germline values: CDR1 GTSNPN, CDR2 SVGIG (reference sequence). In DNA, the CDR3 is TGTGCCTGGAGTTCATTGGATAGCAATCAGCCCCAGCATTTT. Translating gives CAWSSLDSNQPQHF.

The chain uses TRBV30 and TRBJ1-1, with 10 nucleotides matching TRBD1. Germline V gene lookup returns CDR1 GTSNPN and CDR2 SVGIG (reference sequence). V was clipped by 3 bases and J by 1 base; unmatched bases: 2. The CDR3 runs 14 residues. The CDR3 loop is CAWRGQGTNTEAFF. As DNA, the CDR3 is TGTGCCTGGAGGGGACAGGGGACGAACACTGAAGCTTTCTTT.

J is TRBJ2-7 and V is TRBV28; 13 nucleotides align to TRBD2. V lost 4 bases to trimming and J lost 4 bases; unmatched junction nucleotides: 7. Germline V gene lookup returns CDR1 MDHEN and CDR2 SYDVKM. The CDR3 spans 16 residues. DNA of the CDR3: TGTGCCAGCAGTTCCGGACTAGCGGGGGCTCCTTACGAGCAGTACTTC. This codes for CASSSGLAGAPYEQYF.

This chain joins TRBV6-5 and TRBJ1-2; D may be TRBD1 (5 bases). The CDR3 sequence is 19 residues long. Germline V lookup: CDR1 MNHEY, CDR2 SVGAGI. Trimming took off 0 bases at V and 8 bases at J, with 28 bases between the two ends. CDR3 nucleotide sequence: TGTGCCAGCAGTTACTCGAAGCCGACCGGGACCTTGCCCGCGAAAGGCTACACCTTC. As protein: CASSYSKPTGTLPAKGYTF.

V and J are TRBV19 and TRBJ2-4; D assignment may be TRBD1 or TRBD2 (6 bases each). The ends were cut back, 7 bases at V and 8 bases at J, with 18 bases in the middle. This CDR3 spans 14 amino acids. Germline V CDR1 and CDR2: LNHDA, SQIVND (reference sequence). The CDR3 DNA sequence: TGTGCCAGTAAGTTGGATGCAGGGGAGGACATTCAGTACTTC. It yields the protein CASKLDAGEDIQYF. The full variable domain, its missing parts supplied by reference TRBV19 and TRBJ2-4, is DGGITQSPKYLFRKEGQNVTLSCEQNLNHDAMYWYRQDPGQGLRLIYYSQIVNDFQKGDIAEGYSVSREKKESFPLTVTSAQKNPTAFYLCASKLDAGEDIQYFGAGTRLSVL.

The V and J genes are TRBV10-3 and TRBJ1-6; D is unresolved. The CDR3 is made up of 14 amino acids. Germline CDR1 and CDR2: ENHRY and SYGVKD. The V gene lost 0 bases and the J gene lost 8 bases, with 8 bases spanning the gap. The CDR3 nucleotides read TGTGCCATCAGTGAGTCGGGAAGGGATTCACCCCTCCACTTT. Its translation: CAISESGRDSPLHF.

This clonotype occurred many times. The CDR3 reads CASSPEQGTEAFF. The CDR3 region has the DNA TGTGCCAGCAGTCCAGAGCAGGGCACTGAAGCTTTCTTT. The chain has TRBV12-3 or TRBV12-4 and TRBJ1-1; possibly TRBD1 for D (5 bases). V gave up 5 bases and J gave up 4 bases, with 11 bases separating them. This CDR3 is 13 amino acids long.